These T cell receptor beta chains were read from a single sample in a study of cytomegalovirus exposure and HLA in healthy donors. Sequenced by immunoSEQ multiplex PCR; TCRdb stores in-frame clones only, minus some. The repertoire consists of 70,000 to 95,000 clones, with 62% occurring once and the leading ten covering around 5.5%. Sequenced sample: PBMCs. The receptors here all came from a woman under 40 in good health and CMV-seropositive. The CDR3 runs from the conserved cysteine through the conserved F or W. A D gene is named only where the DNA matches it firmly. Expanded clones get a size class; other rows say once, few or many, or leave the size out.

j_call clone_size d_call cdr3_length v_call cdr3_aa cdr3_nt
TRBJ1-6 . . 14 TRBV28 CASRFQGNNSPLHF TGTGCCAGCAGATTTCAGGGGAATAATTCACCCCTCCACTTT
TRBJ1-5 few . 13 TRBV12-5 CASGLLPNQPQHF TGTGCTAGTGGTCTCCTCCCTAATCAGCCCCAGCATTTT
TRBJ1-6 . TRBD1 14 TRBV18 CASSPGQGNSPLHF TGTGCCAGCTCCCCGGGACAGGGAAATTCACCCCTCCACTTT
TRBJ2-7 once TRBD1 15 TRBV6-6 CASSTPRDSSYEQYF TGTGCCAGCAGTACCCCCCGGGACAGCTCCTACGAGCAGTACTTC
TRBJ1-6 . . 14 TRBV6-5 CASSYGSPGSPLHF TGTGCCAGCAGTTACGGCAGTCCGGGATCACCCCTCCACTTT
TRBJ2-3 . TRBD2 16 TRBV4-1 CASSPSGGTLTDTQYF TGCGCCAGCAGCCCTAGCGGGGGGACCCTCACAGATACGCAGTATTTT
TRBJ1-1 once . 15 TRBV6-5 CASSYAPGVNTEAFF TGTGCCAGCAGTTACGCTCCAGGGGTGAACACTGAAGCTTTCTTT
TRBJ2-2 few . 15 TRBV11-2 CASRGRGSNTGELFF TGTGCCAGCCGGGGCCGGGGGTCGAACACCGGGGAGCTGTTTTTT
TRBJ1-1 . . 16 TRBV13 CASSYRTGIRSTEAFF TGTGCCAGCAGCTACCGAACAGGGATAAGATCCACTGAAGCTTTCTTT
TRBJ1-1 . TRBD1 14 TRBV2 CASSRQGMNTEAFF TGTGCCAGCAGCCGACAGGGGATGAACACTGAAGCTTTCTTT
TRBJ1-5 . TRBD1 15 TRBV6-6 CASSKGQLSNQPQHF TGTGCCAGCAGCAAGGGACAGCTTAGCAATCAGCCCCAGCATTTT
TRBJ2-7 . . 14 TRBV19 CASTERSRSYEQYF TGTGCCAGTACCGAGCGGAGCAGATCCTACGAGCAGTACTTC
TRBJ1-2 . TRBD1 14 TRBV28 CASSLTGVNYGYTF TGTGCCAGCAGTTTGACAGGGGTGAACTATGGCTACACCTTC
TRBJ1-4 . . 15 TRBV28 CASRGPPTGFEKLFF TGTGCCAGCAGGGGGCCCCCGACAGGTTTTGAAAAACTGTTTTTT
TRBJ2-2 . TRBD1 16 TRBV4-2 CASSQDTGVLSGELFF TGTGCCAGCAGCCAAGACACAGGGGTTTTGTCCGGGGAGCTGTTTTTT
TRBJ1-1 . . 15 TRBV7-8 CASSLEGAENTEAFF TGTGCCAGCAGCTTAGAAGGGGCGGAGAACACTGAAGCTTTCTTT
TRBJ1-1 . TRBD1 14 TRBV2 CASSTTGGGTEAFF TGTGCCAGCAGCACAACAGGGGGCGGCACTGAAGCTTTCTTT
TRBJ2-7 . . 12 TRBV2 CASTRDFYEQYF TGTGCCAGCACCAGGGACTTCTACGAGCAGTACTTC
TRBJ2-3 few TRBD2 18 TRBV7-8 CASSAGHIAGGPTDTQYF TGTGCCAGCAGCGCGGGACACATAGCGGGGGGGCCAACAGATACGCAGTATTTT
TRBJ2-7 . . 15 TRBV7-2 CASSLASLLNYEQYF TGTGCCAGCAGCTTAGCTAGCCTTCTTAACTACGAGCAGTACTTC
TRBJ1-1 . TRBD1 17 TRBV7-8 CASSRTVDRAPDTEAFF TGTGCCAGCAGCCGAACAGTCGACAGGGCCCCGGACACTGAAGCTTTCTTT
TRBJ1-2 . . 13 TRBV4-3 CASSHLGGYGYTF TGCGCCAGCAGCCACCTCGGGGGTTATGGCTACACCTTC
TRBJ2-7 . . 14 TRBV4-2 CASRPKIQGCEQYF TGTGCCAGCAGGCCCAAAATTCAGGGGTGCGAGCAGTACTTC
TRBJ2-1 few TRBD2 16 TRBV7-6 CASSSYGGISYNEQFF TGTGCCAGCAGCTCCTACGGGGGGATCTCCTACAATGAGCAGTTCTTC
TRBJ1-6 . . 15 TRBV28 CASSSGGFYNSPLHF TGTGCCAGCAGTTCGGGGGGCTTCTATAATTCACCCCTCCACTTT
TRBJ2-1 . TRBD1 18 TRBV19 CASSIGTGGPLPNNEQFF TGTGCCAGTAGTATTGGGACAGGGGGCCCCCTTCCGAACAATGAGCAGTTCTTC
TRBJ2-3 . TRBD2 16 TRBV15 CATSLRGGWETDTQYF TGTGCCACCAGCCTTCGGGGGGGATGGGAGACAGATACGCAGTATTTT
TRBJ1-5 . . 15 TRBV6-5 CASSVTAGMDQPQHF TGTGCCAGCAGCGTTACCGCAGGGATGGATCAGCCCCAGCATTTT
TRBJ1-5 . . 15 TRBV25-1 CASIPEGNSNQPQHF TGTGCCAGCATCCCAGAGGGAAATAGCAATCAGCCCCAGCATTTT
TRBJ2-7 . . 12 TRBV30 CAWRYRAGEQYF TGTGCCTGGAGATACAGGGCCGGCGAGCAGTACTTC
TRBJ1-6 few . 15 TRBV6-5 CASTLEGSYNSPLHF TGTGCCAGCACTCTTGAGGGCTCCTATAATTCACCCCTCCACTTT
TRBJ2-1 few . 12 TRBV14 CASKGHLEGQFF TGTGCCAGCAAGGGACATTTAGAAGGGCAGTTCTTC
TRBJ2-5 . TRBD2 16 TRBV27 CATQPISGGFRETQYF TGTGCCACCCAGCCTATTAGCGGGGGTTTTCGGGAGACCCAGTACTTC
TRBJ1-5 few . 15 TRBV11-2 CASSDGGGAYQPQHF TGTGCCAGCAGCGATGGGGGCGGAGCCTATCAGCCCCAGCATTTT
TRBJ1-5 few . 14 TRBV6-5 CASSYSRVAQPQHF TGTGCCAGCAGTTACTCCAGGGTAGCCCAGCCCCAGCATTTT
TRBJ2-7 . TRBD2 14 TRBV5-1 CASSLAGDRYEQYF TGCGCCAGCAGCTTAGCGGGGGATAGGTACGAGCAGTACTTC
TRBJ1-1 . . 13 TRBV6-1 CASSEGGRSEAFF TGTGCCAGCAGTGAGGGGGGGCGAAGTGAAGCTTTCTTT
TRBJ2-7 . . 15 TRBV16 CASSQLAGQGYEQYF TGTGCCAGCAGCCAATTGGCAGGGCAGGGCTACGAGCAGTACTTC
TRBJ2-1 few . 14 TRBV5-5 CASSSIGDLNEQFF TGTGCCAGCAGCAGTATCGGAGACCTCAATGAGCAGTTCTTC
TRBJ1-2 . . 14 TRBV5-1 CASSLRTEAYGYTF TGCGCCAGCAGCTTGAGGACAGAGGCCTATGGCTACACCTTC
TRBJ2-7 . . 17 TRBV4-1 CASSQDLEGPSRNEQYF TGCGCCAGCAGCCAAGATCTCGAGGGTCCTAGCAGGAACGAGCAGTACTTC
TRBJ1-1 once TRBD1 16 TRBV6-5 CASSYSGQRLNTEAFF TGTGCCAGCAGTTACTCGGGACAGCGTCTGAACACTGAAGCTTTCTTT
TRBJ1-2 . . 19 TRBV21-1 CASSKALEGKDRGMDGYTF TGTGCCAGCAGCAAAGCGCTCGAGGGTAAGGACAGGGGGATGGATGGCTACACCTTC
TRBJ1-2 few . 13 TRBV7-9 CASTQNLGAGYTF TGTGCCAGCACCCAGAACCTGGGGGCTGGCTACACCTTC